Listed below are T cell receptor beta chains from one sample, sequenced in a study of TIL therapy for anti-PD-1-resistant metastatic lung cancer. Clones were sequenced by immunoSEQ multiplex PCR, and TCRdb holds only the in-frame ones, with some missing. The sample lists over 10,000 clones; 66% were seen once. This specimen was tumor tissue, taken at baseline. The source is a woman aged 25-80 years with non-small cell lung cancer. CDR3s leave out the opening cysteine and the closing phenylalanine or tryptophan. The size field is filled for only some rows; it gives once, few, many or a size class.

cdr3_aa | v_call | clone_size | j_call
AIQAVGGSKAF | TRBV19 | NA | TRBJ1-1
ASSYFDWVGGYT | TRBV6-5 | NA | TRBJ1-2
ASSLPDWREVGDSYEQY | TRBV27 | NA | TRBJ2-7
ASSSGTFQNEKLF | TRBV11-2 | NA | TRBJ1-4
ASSSGQHNYEQY | TRBV11-3 | NA | TRBJ2-7
ASSPDLSVNSPLH | TRBV11-2 | NA | TRBJ1-6
AISGGPESTDTQY | TRBV10-3 | NA | TRBJ2-3
ATSSLKAGERYEQY | TRBV15 | NA | TRBJ2-7
ASSLGAPQETQY | TRBV6-1 | NA | TRBJ2-5
ASSLGLRGTGYTQY | TRBV11-2 | NA | TRBJ2-3
ASSPGTVNTEAF | TRBV19 | NA | TRBJ1-1
ASSSTRGLPGELF | TRBV9 | NA | TRBJ2-2
ASSATRAEQF | TRBV6-1 | NA | TRBJ2-1
ASSAGITDTQY | TRBV6-6 | once | TRBJ2-3
ASRQAGGRGYT | TRBV6-5 | NA | TRBJ1-2
ASRKGGTGAVWPQH | TRBV27 | NA | TRBJ1-5
ASSQYQGTEAF | TRBV4-2 | NA | TRBJ1-1
ASSLVRESTDTQY | TRBV7-8 | few | TRBJ2-3
SVGTDEQY | TRBV29-1 | NA | TRBJ2-7
ASGRTSGEGDEQF | TRBV5-1 | NA | TRBJ2-1
ASSFRHDTDTQY | TRBV13 | NA | TRBJ2-3
ASSPISGTGGHEQY | TRBV7-9 | few | TRBJ2-7
ASSLSLGIQETQY | TRBV28 | NA | TRBJ2-5
ASSPDRGGNQPQH | TRBV18 | NA | TRBJ1-5